The entry below describes one TCR beta chain. Its antigen is as yet unknown. V was shortened by 0 bases and J by 4 bases, with 16 bases between the two germline ends. The germline V gene encodes CDR1 SGDLS and CDR2 YYNGEE. The CDR3 is 16 amino acids. Clones were read by immunoSEQ multiplex PCR, and TCRdb kept only the in-frame ones, dropping some. The data contain about 4,200 clones, over 65% of them singletons. Regarding time point: first of two pre-therapy site-matched biopsies 2 to 3 months apart. This specimen belongs to a study of T cells in tumors after PD-1 blockade. Study information: Treatment was either pembrolizumab 200 mg every 3 weeks or cemiplimab 350 mg every 2 weeks. During anti-PD-1 treatment, some patients continued daily vismodegib 150 mg.

Study findings and constraints: Only pre- versus post-treatment comparisons showed clonal replacement. Blood contained approximately 40% of the tumor's TCR clonotypes.

The sequences come from tumor tissue, collected before anti-PD-1 treatment. This sequence was found in a human donor with basal cell carcinoma. The rearrangement joins TRBV9 to TRBJ1-2; D may be TRBD1 (6 bases). The CDR3 DNA sequence: TGTGCCAGCAGCGTAGATGCGTCAGGGGAGATCTATGGCTACACCTTC. This sequence encodes CASSVDASGEIYGYTF.